The clone carrying this T cell receptor (beta chain) was seen a single time. The data were obtained in a study of blood T cell repertoires in COVID-19. Overall study: Donors in the United States, Italy and Spain gave samples during acute or convalescent COVID-19. The analysed material was cDNA or gDNA that came from T cells, B-cell-depleted T cells, or PBMCs.

In the authors' workflow: It was from reference gene primer amplification that nucleated cell counts were estimated. Produced via immunoSEQ multiplex PCR; TCRdb's table is partial and in-frame only. The D gene and trimming were derived from the DNA, and the V and J assignments and clone size from that table. The sample contains around 700,000 clones, around 90% of which appear only once. Sequencing was carried out using peripheral blood. The receptor comes from a woman aged 18-29 years with acute or convalescent COVID-19.

The CDR3 region is CASSPVTDTQYF. CDR3 in DNA: TGTGCCAGCAGTCCCGTCACAGATACGCAGTATTTT. The chain employs TRBV12-3 or TRBV12-4 and TRBJ2-3, with no clear D. The CDR3 has 12 amino acids. The ends were cut back, 5 bases at V and 2 bases at J, with 5 bases in the middle.